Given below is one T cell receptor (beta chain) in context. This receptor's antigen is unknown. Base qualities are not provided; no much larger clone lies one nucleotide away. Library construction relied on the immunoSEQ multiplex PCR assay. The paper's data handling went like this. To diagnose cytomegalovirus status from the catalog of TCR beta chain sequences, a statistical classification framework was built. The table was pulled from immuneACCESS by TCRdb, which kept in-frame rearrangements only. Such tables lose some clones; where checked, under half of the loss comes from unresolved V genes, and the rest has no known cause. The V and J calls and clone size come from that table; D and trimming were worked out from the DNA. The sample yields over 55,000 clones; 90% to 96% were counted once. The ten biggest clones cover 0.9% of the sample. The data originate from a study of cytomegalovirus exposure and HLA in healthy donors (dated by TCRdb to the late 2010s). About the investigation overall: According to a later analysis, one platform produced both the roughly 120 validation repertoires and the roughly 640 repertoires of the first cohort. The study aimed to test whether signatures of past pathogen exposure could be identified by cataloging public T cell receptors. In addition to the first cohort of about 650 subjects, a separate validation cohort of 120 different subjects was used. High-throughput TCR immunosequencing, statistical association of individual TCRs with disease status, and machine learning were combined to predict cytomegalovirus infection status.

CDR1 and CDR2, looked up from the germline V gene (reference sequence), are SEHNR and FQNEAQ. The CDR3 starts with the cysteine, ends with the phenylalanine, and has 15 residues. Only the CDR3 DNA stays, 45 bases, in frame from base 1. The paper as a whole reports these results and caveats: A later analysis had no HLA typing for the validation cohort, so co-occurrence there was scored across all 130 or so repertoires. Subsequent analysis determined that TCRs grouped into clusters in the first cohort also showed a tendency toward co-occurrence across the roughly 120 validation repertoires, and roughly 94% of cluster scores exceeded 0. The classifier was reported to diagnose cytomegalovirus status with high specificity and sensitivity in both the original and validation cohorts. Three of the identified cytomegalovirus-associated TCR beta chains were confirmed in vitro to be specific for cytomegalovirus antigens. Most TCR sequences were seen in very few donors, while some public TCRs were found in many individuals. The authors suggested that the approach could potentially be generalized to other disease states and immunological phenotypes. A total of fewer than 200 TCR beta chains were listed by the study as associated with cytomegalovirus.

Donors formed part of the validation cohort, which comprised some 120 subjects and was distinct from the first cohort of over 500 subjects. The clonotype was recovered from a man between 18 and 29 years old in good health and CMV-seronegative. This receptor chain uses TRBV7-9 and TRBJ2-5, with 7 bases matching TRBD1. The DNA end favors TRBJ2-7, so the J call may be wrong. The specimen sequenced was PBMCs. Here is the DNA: TGTGCCAGCAGCTTAGTAGGGACAGAACCCTACGAGCAGTACTTC. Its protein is CASSLVGTEPYEQYF.